These 32 T cell receptor beta chains were sequenced from one sample in a study of patients and donors after allogeneic stem cell transplantation. TCRdb fed the RT-PCR reads into MiXCR, producing one record per CDR3 protein. Of 110,000 or so distinct CDR3 sequences listed, roughly 35% are singletons. The sample consisted of blood, either unsorted or a sorted T cell fraction (not recorded which). The receptors come from a human donor who was either an allogeneic HSCT recipient or a stem cell or donor lymphocyte infusion donor (not recorded which). It is not recorded whose cells these are; they may come from a transplant donor.

The rearrangement links TRBV9 to TRBJ2-1; TRBD2 aligns across 10 bases. J lost 3 bases, V lost 2 bases, and 2 bases had no gene match. The CDR3 runs to 15 residues. Germline loops: CDR1 SGDLS, CDR2 YYNGEE. CDR3 sequence: CASSVRTSGYNEQFF. The CDR3 DNA is TGTGCCAGCAGCGTCCGGACTAGCGGCTACAATGAGCAGTTCTTC.

This sequence joins TRBV6-6 and TRBJ2-7, with 7 nucleotides matching TRBD2. The V segment lost 8 bases and the J segment 4 bases; nucleotides outside the gene matches: 5. This CDR3 contains 12 residues. The germline gives CDR1 MNHNY, CDR2 SVGAGI (reference sequence). This CDR3 is CASSTGGYEQYF. The CDR3 region has the DNA TGTGCCAGCTCGACGGGAGGTTACGAGCAGTACTTC.

The rearrangement joins TRBV5-1 to TRBJ2-1, with TRBD2 identical over 11 bases. This CDR3 is 15 amino acids long. The junction had 5 bases not matched to a gene; V was cut back by 4 bases and J by 5 bases. Germline V gene sequence: CDR1 SGHRS, CDR2 YFSETQ. In DNA, the CDR3 is TGCGCCAGCAGCGGAGGACTAGCGGGCAACAATGAGCAGTTCTTC. Translation: CASSGGLAGNNEQFF.

The chain employs TRBV2 and TRBJ2-7; 9 bases align to TRBD2. CDR3 length equals 13 residues. From germline, CDR1 is SNHLY and CDR2 FYNNEI. V shed 7 bases and J 2 bases; nucleotides not matched to a gene: 3. The CDR3 is CASTAGGPYEQYF. For the CDR3, the DNA is TGTGCCAGCACCGCGGGAGGGCCCTACGAGCAGTACTTC. The whole variable domain, remainder taken from reference TRBV2 and TRBJ2-7, is EPEVTQTPSHQVTQMGQEVILRCVPISNHLYFYWYRQILGQKVEFLVSFYNNEISEKSEIFDDQFSVERPDGSNFTLKIRSTKLEDSAMYFCASTAGGPYEQYFGPGTRLTVT.

This clonotype showed up many times. The V gene is TRBV28, the J gene TRBJ1-6; no definite D call. CDR3 length: 13 amino acids. Germline values: CDR1 MDHEN, CDR2 SYDVKM. V lost 3 bases and J 14 bases, leaving 14 bases between the germline ends. This chain's CDR3 is CASSFTIEGSLHF. The CDR3 DNA sequence: TGTGCCAGCAGTTTTACGATCGAAGGGTCCCTCCACTTT.

The chain couples TRBV20-1 to TRBJ1-4; tentative D call: TRBD1 (5 bases). V lost 6 bases, J lost 5 bases, and 16 bases lay in between. Germline-derived CDR1 and CDR2 are DFQATT and SNEGSKA (reference sequence). This CDR3 spans 14 amino acids. The CDR3 loop is CSATAGPQNEKLFF. The CDR3 DNA sequence: TGCAGTGCCACCGCGGGACCACAGAATGAAAAACTGTTTTTT.

This clonotype was picked up a small number of times. The chain has TRBV6-5 and TRBJ1-1; TRBD1 matches at 9 bases. In germline, CDR1 is MNHEY, CDR2 SVGAGI. V dropped 7 bases and J dropped 4; count of bases not matched to a gene: 13. CDR3 size: 16 residues. The chain's CDR3 is CASTPVPGQGPTEAFF. CDR3 coding DNA: TGTGCCAGCACCCCCGTTCCGGGACAGGGTCCCACTGAAGCTTTCTTT.

In this sample, this clonotype turned up once. The J gene is TRBJ2-5, the V gene TRBV21-1; whether TRBD1, the table's D call, matches the DNA was not checked. TRBV21-1 counts as a pseudogene. This CDR3 contains 15 residues. The CDR3 nucleotides read TGTGCCAGCAGCAAAAGGGACAGGGGACAAGAGACCCAGTACTTC. Its translation: CASSKRDRGQETQYF.

J is TRBJ2-1 and V is TRBV27; 7 nucleotides align to TRBD2. V trimming: 0 bases; J trimming: 6 bases; junction bases outside the gene matches: 8. The CDR3 extends over 16 amino acids. Germline-derived CDR1 and CDR2 are MNHEY and SMNVEV (reference sequence). The CDR3 spells CASSLSAGAGINEQFF. Written as DNA, the CDR3 is TGTGCCAGCAGTTTATCCGCGGGAGCGGGTATCAATGAGCAGTTCTTC.

The genes are TRBV15 and TRBJ2-2; D is undetermined. V was clipped by 0 bases and J by 6 bases, with 8 bases between them. In germline, CDR1 is LNHNV, CDR2 YYDKDF (reference sequence). There are 14 residues in the CDR3. Here the CDR3 DNA reads TGTGCCACCAGCAGAGATATCGAGGCCGGGGAGCTGTTTTTT. This gives the protein CATSRDIEAGELFF.

The rearrangement uses TRBV7-2 and TRBJ1-4; a weak D match, TRBD1 (6 bases). Deletions cut 0 bases from V and 10 bases from J, with 6 bases between. The CDR3 is 12 amino acids. Germline loops: CDR1 SGHTA, CDR2 FQGNSA. The CDR3 sequence is CASSLAGGKLFF. The CDR3 nucleotides are TGTGCCAGCAGCTTAGCAGGGGGAAAACTGTTTTTT.

The rearrangement joins TRBV7-3 to TRBJ2-2, with D unresolved. Trimming took off 4 bases at V and 2 bases at J, with 5 bases between the two ends. Germline V gives CDR1 SGHTA, CDR2 FQGTGA. The CDR3 is 13 amino acids. The CDR3 sequence: CASSWSNTGELFF. The CDR3 DNA reads TGTGCCAGCAGCTGGTCCAACACCGGGGAGCTGTTTTTT. Full variable domain (rest looked up from reference TRBV7-3 and TRBJ2-2): GAGVSQTPSNKVTEKGKYVELRCDPISGHTALYWYRQSLGQGPEFLIYFQGTGAADDSGLPNDRFFAVRPEGSVSTLKIQRTERGDSAVYLCASSWSNTGELFFGEGSRLTVL.

The J gene is TRBJ2-1, the V gene TRBV5-1, with no clear D. This CDR3 is 14 amino acids long. Trimming stripped 0 bases from V and 1 base from J, with 5 bases between. Germline loops: CDR1 SGHRS, CDR2 YFSETQ. The CDR3 region is CASSLDTSYNEQFF. As DNA, the CDR3 is TGCGCCAGCAGCTTGGACACGTCCTACAATGAGCAGTTCTTC.

The CDR3 coding sequence is TGCAGTGCTAGGGTAGCCTCTGGAAACACCATATATTTT. It specifies CSARVASGNTIYF. The chain has TRBV20-1 and TRBJ1-3; no clear D gene. Germline CDR1 reads DFQATT; CDR2 reads SNEGSKA (reference sequence). V was pared by 3 bases and J by 0 bases, with 6 bases between. This CDR3 is built from 13 residues.

This chain connects TRBV4-3 to TRBJ2-1; 9 nucleotides line up with TRBD2. The V segment lost 1 base and the J segment 7 bases; nucleotides outside the gene matches: 5. The germline V gene has CDR1 LGHNA and CDR2 YSLEER. The CDR3 consists of 15 residues. The CDR3 coding sequence is TGCGCCAGCAGCCAAGTTGCGGGAGGGCCAAATGAGCAGTTCTTC. Its protein product is CASSQVAGGPNEQFF.

This clonotype was detected only a few times. The chain carries TRBV7-9 and TRBJ2-1, with 10 bases fitting TRBD2. The CDR3 length is 16 residues. Germline V gives CDR1 SEHNR, CDR2 FQNEAQ (reference sequence). V was clipped by 3 bases and J by 3 bases; unmatched bases: 5. CDR3 amino acids: CASSFPGLAVYNEQFF. The CDR3 region has the DNA TGTGCCAGCAGCTTTCCCGGACTAGCGGTCTACAATGAGCAGTTCTTC.

This chain uses TRBV4-3 with TRBJ2-3; D remains ambiguous. CDR1 LGHNA and CDR2 YSLEER come from the germline V gene. The V end lost 1 base, the J end lost 6 bases, and 8 bases lay between the germline ends. The CDR3 extends over 13 amino acids. This CDR3 reads CASSQGAKDTQYF. Here the CDR3 DNA reads TGCGCCAGCAGCCAAGGGGCCAAGGATACGCAGTATTTT.

This chain uses TRBV10-3 with TRBJ2-1, with D unresolved. V lost 5 bases, J lost 6 bases, and 8 bases lay in between. The germline V gene encodes CDR1 ENHRY and CDR2 SYGVKD. CDR3 length: 12 amino acids. The CDR3 protein is CAISKVANEQFF. CDR3 sequence (DNA): TGTGCCATCAGTAAGGTTGCCAATGAGCAGTTCTTC.

This clonotype was observed a few times. The chain recombines TRBV12-3 or TRBV12-4 with TRBJ1-5, with a tentative D call TRBD1 (5 bases). Trimming cost V 6 bases and J 0 bases, with 9 bases left between them. This CDR3 is 14 amino acids long. CDR3 nucleotides: TGTGCCAGCAGGAGGACATATAGCAATCAGCCCCAGCATTTT. Translation gives CASRRTYSNQPQHF.

V is TRBV7-6 and J is TRBJ2-7, with TRBD1 identical over 9 bases. Germline-derived CDR1 and CDR2 are SGHVS and FNYEAQ. V dropped 5 bases and J dropped 2; count of bases not matched to a gene: 10. The CDR3 contains 16 residues. The CDR3 nucleotides are TGTGCCAGCAGCACGACTCCGGGACAGGGAACCTACGAGCAGTACTTC. It encodes CASSTTPGQGTYEQYF.

The V gene is TRBV27, the J gene TRBJ2-6; D might be TRBD1 (5 bases). This CDR3 is built from 14 residues. The V and J ends lost 3 bases and 7 bases respectively, with 10 bases between them. Per the germline V gene, CDR1 is MNHEY and CDR2 is SMNVEV (reference sequence). The CDR3 spells CASSFQGLANVLTF. CDR3 bases: TGTGCCAGCAGTTTTCAGGGCTTAGCCAACGTCCTGACTTTC.

The V call is TRBV7-9, the J call TRBJ1-1, with TRBD1 matching over 7 bases. The V and J ends lost 1 base and 0 bases, in that order; junction bases with no gene match: 14. CDR1 is SEHNR, CDR2 FQNEAQ, per germline (reference sequence). The CDR3 runs 19 residues. CDR3 nucleotides: TGTGCCAGCAGCTTAGGACGCCAGACAGGGCGGCGGGTGAACACTGAAGCTTTCTTT. It is translated as CASSLGRQTGRRVNTEAFF. The whole variable domain, filled in from reference TRBV7-9 and TRBJ1-1, reads DTGVSQNPRHKITKRGQNVTFRCDPISEHNRLYWYRQTLGQGPEFLTYFQNEAQLEKSRLLSDRFSAERPKGSFSTLEIQRTEQGDSAMYLCASSLGRQTGRRVNTEAFFGQGTRLTVV.

The V gene is TRBV20-1, the J gene TRBJ2-7; 13 nucleotides line up with TRBD2. Germline-derived CDR1 and CDR2 are DFQATT and SNEGSKA (reference sequence). This CDR3 has 15 residues. With V trimmed by 0 bases and J by 4 bases, 3 bases remained unmatched. CDR3: CSARDRTSGRYEQYF. The DNA of the CDR3 is TGCAGTGCTAGAGATAGGACTAGCGGGAGATACGAGCAGTACTTC.

This clonotype was detected only a few times. The chain recombines TRBV20-1 with TRBJ1-1; 8 bases line up with TRBD1. J gave up 1 base and V 6 bases, and 7 bases lay outside the gene matches. This CDR3 has 14 residues. Germline CDR1 DFQATT, CDR2 SNEGSKA (reference sequence). As DNA, the CDR3 is TGCAGTGCCGTAATGGACAGGGCGAACACTGAAGCTTTCTTT. Translating it yields CSAVMDRANTEAFF.

The chain is built from TRBV30 and TRBJ2-3; D uncertain. Germline lookup yields CDR1 GTSNPN and CDR2 SVGIG (reference sequence). This CDR3 contains 12 residues. Trimming took 0 bases from V and 4 from J, leaving 5 bases between them. This chain's CDR3 is CAWSVIPDTQYF. CDR3 sequence (DNA): TGTGCCTGGAGTGTAATCCCAGATACGCAGTATTTT.

The V and J genes are TRBV11-2 and TRBJ1-6; no clear D gene. Germline V gene lookup returns CDR1 SGHAT and CDR2 FQNNGV. V lost 3 bases and J lost 5, with 8 bases in between. The CDR3 sequence is 14 residues long. CDR3 nucleotides: TGTGCCAGCAGCTTGTGGCCAAATAATTCACCCCTCCACTTT. Amino acid sequence: CASSLWPNNSPLHF.

The chain carries TRBV12-3 or TRBV12-4 and TRBJ2-4; no clear D gene. The V gene lost 3 bases and the J gene lost 0 bases, with 12 bases spanning the gap. The CDR3 sequence is 16 residues long. The CDR3 here is CASSFTSFLAKNIQYF. The CDR3 DNA sequence: TGTGCCAGCAGTTTCACGAGCTTCCTAGCCAAAAACATTCAGTACTTC.

The J gene is TRBJ1-5, the V gene TRBV6-2 or TRBV6-3; a weak D match, TRBD1 (5 bases). V was cut by 10 bases and J by 2 bases, with 18 bases left in between. The CDR3 spans 15 residues. From germline, CDR1 is MNHEY and CDR2 SVGEGT. This CDR3 reads CATSKSQEGNQPQHF. The DNA for the CDR3 is TGTGCCACCTCAAAATCACAGGAGGGCAATCAGCCCCAGCATTTT.

The V call is TRBV2, the J call TRBJ2-7; D is tentatively TRBD1 or TRBD2 (5 bases each). Trimming removed 11 bases at V and 0 bases at J, with 11 bases between. Germline CDR1 reads SNHLY; CDR2 reads FYNNEI. CDR3 length equals 12 residues. CDR3 in DNA: TGTGCCGACGGGGCCTCCTCCTACGAGCAGTACTTC. Its protein is CADGASSYEQYF.

This chain joins TRBV5-1 and TRBJ2-1, with D perhaps TRBD1 (6 bases). This CDR3 spans 16 amino acids. Trimming stripped 0 bases from V and 5 bases from J, with 15 bases between. Per the germline V gene, CDR1 is SGHRS and CDR2 is YFSETQ. The CDR3 DNA reads as TGCGCCAGCAGCTTGGTGGGGGCAACGGGCCACAATGAGCAGTTCTTC. It translates to CASSLVGATGHNEQFF.

The V call is TRBV7-9, the J call TRBJ2-1, with a weak D call TRBD2 (6 bases). This CDR3 has 15 residues. V lost 2 bases and J lost 0, with 8 bases in between. Germline CDR1 SEHNR, CDR2 FQNEAQ (reference sequence). In DNA, the CDR3 is TGTGCCAGCAGCTTAACTAGCATCTCCTACAATGAGCAGTTCTTC. Its translation: CASSLTSISYNEQFF.

The gene calls are TRBV7-9 and TRBJ1-2, with D possibly matching TRBD1 (5 bases). Germline CDR1 is SEHNR and CDR2 is FQNEAQ (reference sequence). CDR3 length: 12 amino acids. Trimming took off 4 bases at V and 4 bases at J, with 7 bases between the two ends. For the CDR3, the DNA is TGTGCCAGCAGCTCGGACACCTATGGCTACACCTTC. It is translated as CASSSDTYGYTF.